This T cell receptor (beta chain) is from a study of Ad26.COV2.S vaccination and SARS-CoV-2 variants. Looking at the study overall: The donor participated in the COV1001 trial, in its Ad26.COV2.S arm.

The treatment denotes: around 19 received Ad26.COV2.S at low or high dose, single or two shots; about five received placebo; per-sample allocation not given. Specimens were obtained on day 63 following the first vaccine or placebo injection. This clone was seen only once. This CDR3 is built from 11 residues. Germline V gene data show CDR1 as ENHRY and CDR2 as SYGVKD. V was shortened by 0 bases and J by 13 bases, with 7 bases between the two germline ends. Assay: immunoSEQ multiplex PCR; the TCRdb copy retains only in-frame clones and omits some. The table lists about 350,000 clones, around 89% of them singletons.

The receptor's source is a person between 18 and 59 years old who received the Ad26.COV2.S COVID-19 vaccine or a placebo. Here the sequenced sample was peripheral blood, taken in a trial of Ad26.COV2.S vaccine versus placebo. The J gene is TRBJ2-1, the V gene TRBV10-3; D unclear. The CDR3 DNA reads TGTGCCATCAGTGAGTCTGGAATCCAGTTCTTC. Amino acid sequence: CAISESGIQFF.